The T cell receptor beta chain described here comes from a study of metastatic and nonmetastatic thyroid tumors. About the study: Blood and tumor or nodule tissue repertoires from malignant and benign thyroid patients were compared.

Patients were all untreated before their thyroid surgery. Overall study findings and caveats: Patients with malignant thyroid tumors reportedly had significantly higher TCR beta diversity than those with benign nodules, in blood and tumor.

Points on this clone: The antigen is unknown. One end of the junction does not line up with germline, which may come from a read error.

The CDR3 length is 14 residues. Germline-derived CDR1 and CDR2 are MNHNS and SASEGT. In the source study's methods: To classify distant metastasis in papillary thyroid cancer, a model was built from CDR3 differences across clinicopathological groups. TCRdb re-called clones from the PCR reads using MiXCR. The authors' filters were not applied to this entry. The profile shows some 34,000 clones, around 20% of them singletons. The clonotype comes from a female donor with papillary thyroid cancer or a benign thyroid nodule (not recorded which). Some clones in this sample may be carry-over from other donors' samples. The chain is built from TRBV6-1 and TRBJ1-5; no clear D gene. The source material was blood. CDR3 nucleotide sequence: TGTGCCAACAGTGAACTTGGAGGCAATCAGCCCCAGCATTTT. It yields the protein CANSELGGNQPQHF.